This TCR beta chain was retrieved from a study of blood T cell repertoires in COVID-19 (TCRdb year 2020). About the investigation overall: Samples covering the acute and convalescent phases of COVID-19 were provided by collaborators in the United States, Italy and Spain. The dataset comprised deeply sampled blood TCRbeta repertoires from subjects exposed to, actively infected with, or recovered from COVID-19. A de-identified subject ID, COVID-19 status, age in years and sex were almost always included in the sample metadata. Samples came from the ongoing ImmuneRACE study (first 160 participants) plus 1,254 subjects from 6 global collaborators. Where available, HLA class I and class II types were taken from metadata supplied by the sample provider and were not determined by assay-based typing. The prospective study material was composed of cDNA or gDNA derived from T cells, B-cell-depleted T cells, or PBMCs. The repertoires were made available in a free public database intended to serve as a resource for research on the immune response to SARS-CoV-2. Study-level results and caveats: Clinical and demographic metadata were provided uncurated, with the amount varying by source and participant.

As concerns this clone: The antigen this receptor binds is unknown. Base qualities are not at hand, and no much larger clone is one base apart.

The immunoSEQ Assay, a bias-controlled multiplex PCR, was used to amplify TCRbeta CDR3 regions from genomic DNA. The original pipeline was this. The number of nucleated cells in each sample was estimated from the amplification of reference gene primers within the assay. To quantify the absolute abundance of each unique TCRbeta CDR3 rearrangement, sequence reads were collapsed and filtered. Productive Simpson clonality was computed per sample as the square root of Simpson's diversity index over productive rearrangements. Entries here come from immuneACCESS through TCRdb and include only in-frame sequences with V and J called. Some clones fail to appear in such tables; in the studies checked, an unresolved V gene covers under half of the shortfall, and the cause of the remainder is unknown. V and J calls and clone size come straight from that table; D and trimming were deduced from the DNA. This sample is represented by around 200,000 clones; roughly 80% of them were singletons. 4% to 5.5% of the sample goes to the ten largest clones.

The germline V gene provides CDR1 LGHNA and CDR2 YNFKEQ. The junction carries 3 bases between V and J, which are trimmed by 0 bases and 1 base respectively. The CDR3 sequence holds 13 residues, the cysteine and phenylalanine included. CDR3 DNA only is kept here, 39 bases in frame from base 1. Collaborating institutions collected whole blood in K2EDTA tubes following their own protocols. For TCRbeta analysis, collaborators shipped samples in one of three forms: frozen whole blood, isolated PBMCs, or DNA extracted from either of those sample types. The receptor's source is a human donor in a cohort sampled during active COVID-19. The sample was peripheral blood. The V and J segments used are TRBV4-2 and TRBJ1-2; the D gene cannot be resolved reliably. The bases are TGTGCCAGCAGCCAAGACCTTAACTATGGCTACACCTTC. Protein translation: CASSQDLNYGYTF.